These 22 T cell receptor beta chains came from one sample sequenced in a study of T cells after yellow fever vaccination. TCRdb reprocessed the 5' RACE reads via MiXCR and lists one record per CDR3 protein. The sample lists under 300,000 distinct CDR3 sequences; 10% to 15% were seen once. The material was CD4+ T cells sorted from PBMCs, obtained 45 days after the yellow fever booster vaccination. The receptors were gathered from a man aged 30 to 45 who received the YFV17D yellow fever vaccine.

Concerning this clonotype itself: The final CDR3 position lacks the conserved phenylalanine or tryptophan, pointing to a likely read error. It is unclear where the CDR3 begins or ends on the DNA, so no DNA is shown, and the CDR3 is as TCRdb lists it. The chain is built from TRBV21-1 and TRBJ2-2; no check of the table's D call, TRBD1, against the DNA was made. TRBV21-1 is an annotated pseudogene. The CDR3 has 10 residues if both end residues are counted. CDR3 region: CASSSYRTGR.

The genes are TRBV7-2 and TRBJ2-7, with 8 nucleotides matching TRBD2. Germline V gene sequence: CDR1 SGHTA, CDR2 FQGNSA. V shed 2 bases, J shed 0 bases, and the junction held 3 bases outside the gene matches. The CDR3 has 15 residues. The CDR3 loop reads CASSLSGGRSYEQYF. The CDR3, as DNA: TGTGCCAGCAGCTTATCGGGAGGGCGCTCCTACGAGCAGTACTTC.

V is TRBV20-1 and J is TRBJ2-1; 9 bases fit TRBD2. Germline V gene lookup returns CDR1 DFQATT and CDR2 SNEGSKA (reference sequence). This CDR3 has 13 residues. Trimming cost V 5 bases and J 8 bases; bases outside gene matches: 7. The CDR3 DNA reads TGCAGTGCTCCTCGGACTAGCGCCCATGAGCAGTTCTTC. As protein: CSAPRTSAHEQFF.

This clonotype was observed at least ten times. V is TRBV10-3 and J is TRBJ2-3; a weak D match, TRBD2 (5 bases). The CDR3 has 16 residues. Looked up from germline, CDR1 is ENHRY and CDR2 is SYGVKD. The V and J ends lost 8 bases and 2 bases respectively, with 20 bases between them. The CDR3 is CAIASSSEKDTDTQYF. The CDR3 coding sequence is TGTGCCATCGCTAGTAGTAGCGAAAAAGACACAGATACGCAGTATTTT.

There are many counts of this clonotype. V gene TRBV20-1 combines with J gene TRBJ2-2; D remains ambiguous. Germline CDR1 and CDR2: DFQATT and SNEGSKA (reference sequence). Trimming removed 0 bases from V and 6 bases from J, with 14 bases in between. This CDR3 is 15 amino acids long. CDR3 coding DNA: TGCAGTGCTAGAGATAACGGCCAGGCAGCCGGGGAGCTGTTTTTT. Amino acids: CSARDNGQAAGELFF.

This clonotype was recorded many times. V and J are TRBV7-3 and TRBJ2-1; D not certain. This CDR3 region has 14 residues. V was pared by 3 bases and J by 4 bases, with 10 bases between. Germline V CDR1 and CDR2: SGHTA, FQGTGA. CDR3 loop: CASSFSGSYNEQFF. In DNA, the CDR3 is TGTGCCAGCAGCTTTTCCGGATCATACAATGAGCAGTTCTTC.

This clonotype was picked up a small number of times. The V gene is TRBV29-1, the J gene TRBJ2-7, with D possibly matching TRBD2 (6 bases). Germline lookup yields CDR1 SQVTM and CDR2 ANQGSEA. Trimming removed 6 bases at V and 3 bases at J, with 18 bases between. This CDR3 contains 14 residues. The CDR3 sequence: CSVTVWGEYYEQYF. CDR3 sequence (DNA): TGCAGCGTCACTGTCTGGGGGGAGTACTACGAGCAGTACTTC.

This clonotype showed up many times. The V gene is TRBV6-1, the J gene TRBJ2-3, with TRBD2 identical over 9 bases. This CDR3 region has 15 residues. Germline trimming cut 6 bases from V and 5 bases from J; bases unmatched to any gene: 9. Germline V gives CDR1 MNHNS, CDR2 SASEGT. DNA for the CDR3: TGTGCCAGCAGGACTAGCGGAAGGCAGGGAGATACGCAGTATTTT. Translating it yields CASRTSGRQGDTQYF.

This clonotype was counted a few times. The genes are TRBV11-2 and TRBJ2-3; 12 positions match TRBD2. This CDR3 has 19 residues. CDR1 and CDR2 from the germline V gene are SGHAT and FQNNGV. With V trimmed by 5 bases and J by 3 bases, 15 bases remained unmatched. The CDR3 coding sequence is TGTGCCAGCAGCCGCAAATGGACTAGCGGGACAGTGGTGACAGATACGCAGTATTTT. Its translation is CASSRKWTSGTVVTDTQYF.

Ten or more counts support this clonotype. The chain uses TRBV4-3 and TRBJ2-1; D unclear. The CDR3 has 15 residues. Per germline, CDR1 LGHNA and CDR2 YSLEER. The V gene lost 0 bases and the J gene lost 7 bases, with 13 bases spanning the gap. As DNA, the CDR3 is TGCGCCAGCAGCCAAGATCCTGGGCGTGTGAATGAGCAGTTCTTC. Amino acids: CASSQDPGRVNEQFF.

CDR3 sequence reads: CATADLAADTQYF. CDR3 DNA sequence: TGTGCCACCGCCGACCTTGCCGCAGATACGCAGTATTTT. The V gene is TRBV27, the J gene TRBJ2-3; D uncertain. V lost 10 bases to trimming and J lost 4 bases, with 15 bases between them. Germline V lookup: CDR1 MNHEY, CDR2 SMNVEV (reference sequence). The CDR3 consists of 13 residues.

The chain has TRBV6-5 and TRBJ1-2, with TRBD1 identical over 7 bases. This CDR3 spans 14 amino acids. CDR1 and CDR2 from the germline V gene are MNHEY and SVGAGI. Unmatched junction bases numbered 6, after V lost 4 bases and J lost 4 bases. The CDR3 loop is CASSSGQFGYGYTF. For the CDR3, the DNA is TGTGCCAGCAGTTCGGGACAGTTCGGCTATGGCTACACCTTC.

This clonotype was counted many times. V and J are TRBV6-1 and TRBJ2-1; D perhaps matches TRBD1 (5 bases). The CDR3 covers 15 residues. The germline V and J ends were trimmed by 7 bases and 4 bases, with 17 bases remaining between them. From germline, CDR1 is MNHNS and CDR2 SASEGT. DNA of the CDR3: TGTGCCAGCAAAGGTGACCTCAAGGGGTACAATGAGCAGTTCTTC. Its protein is CASKGDLKGYNEQFF.

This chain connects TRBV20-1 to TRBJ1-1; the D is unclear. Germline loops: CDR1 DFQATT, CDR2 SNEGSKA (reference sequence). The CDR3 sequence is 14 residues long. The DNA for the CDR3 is TGCATGCAGATTTCTGTGCATATGAACACTGAAGCTTTCTTT. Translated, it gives CMQISVHMNTEAFF.

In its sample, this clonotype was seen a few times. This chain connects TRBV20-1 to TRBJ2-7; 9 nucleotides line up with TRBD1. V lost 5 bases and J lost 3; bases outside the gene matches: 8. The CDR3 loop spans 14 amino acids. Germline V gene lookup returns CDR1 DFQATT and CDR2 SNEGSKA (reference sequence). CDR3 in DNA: TGCAGTGCTGCGACCGGGACAGGGTACTACGAGCAGTACTTC. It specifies CSAATGTGYYEQYF.

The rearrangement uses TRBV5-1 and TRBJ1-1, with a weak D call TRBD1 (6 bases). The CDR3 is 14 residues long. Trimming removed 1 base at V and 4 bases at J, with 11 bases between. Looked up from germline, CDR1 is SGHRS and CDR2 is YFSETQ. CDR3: CASSLWGRGTEAFF. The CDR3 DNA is TGCGCCAGCAGCTTGTGGGGGCGCGGCACTGAAGCTTTCTTT.

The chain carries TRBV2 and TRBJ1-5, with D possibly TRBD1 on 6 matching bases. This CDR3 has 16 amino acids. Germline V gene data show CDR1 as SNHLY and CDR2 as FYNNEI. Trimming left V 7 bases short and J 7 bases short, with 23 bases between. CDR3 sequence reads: CASTLGGGRVGQPQHF. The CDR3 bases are TGTGCCAGCACTTTAGGAGGGGGGCGCGTGGGCCAGCCCCAGCATTTT.

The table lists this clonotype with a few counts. The CDR3 loop is CSAASAKPNSPLHF. The CDR3 DNA is TGCAGTGCTGCCTCAGCGAAACCCAATTCACCCCTCCACTTT. The chain combines TRBV20-1 with TRBJ1-6; D remains unclear. V lost 5 bases and J 7 bases, leaving 15 bases between the germline ends. The CDR3 runs to 14 residues. Germline assignment: CDR1 DFQATT and CDR2 SNEGSKA (reference sequence).

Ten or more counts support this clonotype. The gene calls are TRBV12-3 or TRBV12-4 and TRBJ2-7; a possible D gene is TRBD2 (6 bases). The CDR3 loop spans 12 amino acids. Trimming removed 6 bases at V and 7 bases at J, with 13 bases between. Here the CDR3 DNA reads TGTGCCAGCAGCCCTACCGCGGGGGAGCAGTACTTC. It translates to CASSPTAGEQYF.

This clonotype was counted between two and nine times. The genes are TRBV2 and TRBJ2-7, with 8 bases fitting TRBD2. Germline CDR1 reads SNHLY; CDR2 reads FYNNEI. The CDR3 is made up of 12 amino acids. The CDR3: CAAGTRGYEQYF. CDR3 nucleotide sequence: TGTGCTGCCGGGACTAGAGGATACGAGCAGTACTTC.

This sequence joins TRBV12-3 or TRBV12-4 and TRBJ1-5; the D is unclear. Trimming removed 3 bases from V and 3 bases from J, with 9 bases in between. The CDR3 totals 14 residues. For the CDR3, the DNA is TGTGCCAGCAGTTTCCGAGGGAACAATCAGCCCCAGCATTTT. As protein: CASSFRGNNQPQHF.

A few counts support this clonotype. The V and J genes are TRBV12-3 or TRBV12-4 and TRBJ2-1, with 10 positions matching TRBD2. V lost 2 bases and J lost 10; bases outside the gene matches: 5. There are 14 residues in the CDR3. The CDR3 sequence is CASSLSGRGWEQFF. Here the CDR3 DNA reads TGTGCCAGCAGTTTAAGCGGGAGGGGGTGGGAGCAGTTCTTC.